The source of this T cell receptor beta chain is a study of cytomegalovirus exposure and HLA in healthy donors. Whole-study context: There were 88 million or so unique TCRs (from HLA-typed donors) in an early data release. General study points: Common viral pathogens seemed to be connected with several of the most significant clusters, according to a later analysis. Researchers catalogued around 150 TCR beta chains as cytomegalovirus-associated. No immune exposure information besides CMV serostatus was available.

In regard to this clone: The antigen remains unidentified.

13 Jbeta primers and 60 Vbeta primers were used for the PCR. Clones were read by immunoSEQ multiplex PCR, and TCRdb kept only the in-frame ones, dropping some. The table includes over 120,000 clones, around 85% detected once. Germline CDR1 is ENHRY and CDR2 is SYGVKD. V was cut by 11 bases and J by 3 bases, with 16 bases left in between. The CDR3 is 13 amino acids. This chain links TRBV10-3 with TRBJ1-1, with D possibly matching TRBD1 (5 bases). This TCR was recovered from a woman aged 25-40 years in good health and CMV-seronegative. Sequencing used PBMCs. CDR3 DNA sequence: TGTGCCCTTAAAAGGCAGGGCGACACTGAAGCTTTCTTT. Its protein product is CALKRQGDTEAFF.